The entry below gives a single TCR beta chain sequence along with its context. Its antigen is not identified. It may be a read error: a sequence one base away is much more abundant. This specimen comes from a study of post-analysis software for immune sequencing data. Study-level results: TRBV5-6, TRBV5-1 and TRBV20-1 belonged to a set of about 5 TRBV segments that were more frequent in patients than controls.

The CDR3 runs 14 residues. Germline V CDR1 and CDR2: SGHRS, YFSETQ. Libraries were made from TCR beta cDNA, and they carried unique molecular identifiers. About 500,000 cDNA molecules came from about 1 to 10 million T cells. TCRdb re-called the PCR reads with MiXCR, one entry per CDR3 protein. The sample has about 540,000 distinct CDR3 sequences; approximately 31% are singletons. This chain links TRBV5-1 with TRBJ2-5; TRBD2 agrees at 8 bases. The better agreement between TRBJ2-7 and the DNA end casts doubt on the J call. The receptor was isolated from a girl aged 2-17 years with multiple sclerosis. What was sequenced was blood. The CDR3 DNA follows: TGCGCCAGCAGCTTAACGGGGGGGCGATACGAGCAGTACGTC. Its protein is CASSLTGGRYEQYV.